This T cell receptor (beta chain) derives from a study of CD8 T cells in Susac syndrome. General observations from the study: It was acknowledged in the study that its TCR sequencing and HLA analysis involved a relatively small number of individuals.

The V end was cut by 5 bases, the J end by 0 bases, with 13 bases between. The CDR3 totals 15 residues. Germline assignment: CDR1 SGHTA and CDR2 FQGNSA. Details on this clonotype: Its antigen is not known.

CD8+ and CD4+ T cells from blood underwent TCR beta sequencing, which was carried out in a high-throughput format. TEMRA cells were enriched by FACS, while CD8+ and CD4+ T cells were obtained through a negative isolation that was performed magnetically. The RNA, roughly 0.5 to 1 ug, was put through reverse transcription using random hexamers. The immunoSEQ assay covered 54 Vbeta and 13 Jbeta segments for CDR3. MiXCR, applied by TCRdb to the immunoSEQ multiplex PCR reads, yields one record per CDR3 protein. The repertoire consists of 130,000 to 150,000 distinct CDR3 sequences, with approximately 94% occurring once and the leading ten covering 0.084%.

This TCR was recovered from a human donor in good health. The genes are TRBV7-2 and TRBJ2-5; D unresolved. Material: CD4+ T cells from PBMCs. This CDR3 is CASSPSVGYQETQYF. The CDR3 nucleotides read TGTGCCAGCAGCCCATCAGTAGGGTACCAAGAGACCCAGTACTTC.